This TCR beta chain was retrieved from a study of blood T cell repertoires in COVID-19. In the study overall: Acute and convalescent COVID-19 samples came from the United States, Italy and Spain.

This clone was detected only a few times. In the original processing: Amplification with reference gene primers provided the estimates of nucleated cell counts. Produced via immunoSEQ multiplex PCR; TCRdb's table is partial and in-frame only. V, J and clone size are taken as reported in that table, and D and trimming were inferred from the DNA itself. This table holds about 34,000 clones, roughly 80% found once. After removal of 2 bases from V and 5 bases from J, the junction contained 5 bases not matched to a gene. CDR1 and CDR2 (germline): LGHDT, YNNKEL (reference sequence). This CDR3 comprises 16 residues.

The sample consisted of peripheral blood. The chain recombines TRBV3-1 (or the pseudogene TRBV3-2) with TRBJ2-3, with TRBD1 matching over 12 bases. This sequence was found in a man aged 65 to 85 with COVID-19, enrolled during active disease. The CDR3 DNA reads as TGTGCCAGCAGCCAATGGGACAGGGGGCAGGTAGATACGCAGTATTTT. It translates to CASSQWDRGQVDTQYF.